This TCR beta chain was documented in a study of beta chain features in type 1 diabetes (dated by TCRdb to the late 2010s). Regarding the complete study: Mean age, gender distribution, total cell number and subset yield did not differ between patients and healthy donors. Regulatory and stem cell-like memory subsets were isolated from only 8 patients and about 8 healthy donors, whereas naive and central memory subsets came from all 30 or so donors. The study compared the TCRB repertoires of sorted circulating CD4+ T cell subsets in recently diagnosed type 1 diabetes patients with those in matched healthy donors. A total of roughly 100 million sorted cells were examined across all samples, and the number of cells per subset was strongly correlated with RNA yield.

A single peripheral blood draw of around 0.11 L on average was collected from each donor into heparinised tubes. A BD FACSAria II was used to sort naive, central memory, regulatory and stem cell-like memory CD4+ T cells with a panel that included CD45RO, CCR7, CD25, CD127, CD95 and CD27. Purity was above 98% for every sorted population. Right away, PBMCs were isolated by Lymphoprep density gradient centrifugation and were stained directly, with no culture step. To minimize batch effects, samples were stained and sorted in pairs, one healthy donor with one patient per experiment. A distance of 15 bases separates the germline ends of V and J, which lose 0 bases and 3 bases respectively. The CDR3 numbers 16 residues from cysteine through phenylalanine. Solely the CDR3 DNA is kept, with 48 bases framed from the first base. Via the germline V gene (reference sequence), CDR1 is MNHNY and CDR2 SVGAGI. Concerning this clone: This clone's antigen is unknown. No base quality values were provided; no much bigger clone lies one nucleotide off.

Beyond this particular receptor, the publication reports: A moderate but significant shortening of TCRB CDR3 length was observed in type 1 diabetes patients in all four CD4+ subsets. Patients with type 1 diabetes made fewer insertions and deleted more nucleotides at VDJ recombination sites, implying thymic rearrangement abnormalities. Shorter templates might be favored by PCR, yet because patient and control samples were amplified and corrected together, any such skew would affect both groups equally. Because small numbers of individuals were included in the HLA sub-analyses, any influence of HLA type on TCRB rearrangement was left unresolved. The naive, central memory and regulatory TCRB repertoires appeared to resemble one another more closely among patients than among healthy donors. Because cDNA was sequenced instead of genomic DNA, activated cells with high expression could be over-represented, although the groups did not differ in activation or CD3 levels.

The entire amount of isolated RNA was reverse transcribed using the High Capacity cDNA Reverse Transcription Kit, so the sequenced TCRB transcripts were expressed ones. Naive, central memory and regulatory T cell samples underwent deep immunoSEQ sequencing, averaging around 3.7 million total reads per sample. Sorted cells were lysed in RLT buffer, and RNA was extracted using DNase-treated RNeasy Micro or Mini kits according to cell number. To prevent cross-contamination, each cell subset was processed individually, whereas patient and healthy donor samples were processed jointly. Using the immunoSEQ multiplex PCR, TCRB sequences were amplified from cDNA into 87-bp fragments spanning the CDR3 region. Amplicons were sequenced on the Illumina HiSeq platform. The study's own analysis went as follows. PCR bias was computationally corrected using synthetic template baselines, reads within Hamming distance 2 were collapsed, and singletons that could not be merged were discarded. Reads were aligned against IMGT so that V, D and J genes, CDR3 length and insertions or deletions at six rearrangement sites could be assigned. Within each subset, clonotype counts were normalized to the number of sorted cells before true diversity and Gini coefficients were calculated with the tcR R package. Repertoire sharing was quantified using the overlap coefficient calculated on TCRB nucleotide sequences. Out-of-frame TCRB sequences from naive cells were analyzed as a proxy for the pre-selection repertoire. As stored in TCRdb, this immuneACCESS dataset retains in-frame rearrangements with V and J assigned. A fraction of the clones does not appear; measured against another copy, unresolved V genes explain less than half of the discrepancy, and the remainder lacks a known reason. V and J calls and clone size come straight from that table; D and trimming were deduced from the DNA. The sample contains nearly 250,000 clones, over 12% of them found a single time. The biggest ten clones account for roughly 0.028% of the sample.

The receptor was isolated from a woman aged 40 to 55 in good health. The chain is encoded by TRBV6-6 joined to TRBJ2-7; a tentative D match to TRBD2 spans 5 bases. The source material was naive CD4+ T cells from blood. What the cell subset or site label conveys for this sample: true naive CD4+ T cells. This receptor has the CDR3 CASSYSREAASYEQYF. The DNA sequence is TGTGCCAGCAGTTACTCGAGGGAAGCCGCCAGCTACGAGCAGTACTTC.